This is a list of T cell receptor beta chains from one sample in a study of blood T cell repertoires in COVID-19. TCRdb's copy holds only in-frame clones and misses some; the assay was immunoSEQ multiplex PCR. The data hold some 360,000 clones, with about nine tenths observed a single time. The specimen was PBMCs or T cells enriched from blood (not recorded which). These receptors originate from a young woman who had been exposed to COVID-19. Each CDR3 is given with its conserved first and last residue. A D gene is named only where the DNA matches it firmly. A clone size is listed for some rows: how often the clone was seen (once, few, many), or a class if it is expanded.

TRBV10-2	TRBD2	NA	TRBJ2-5	CASTPWASGKETQYF	TGCGCCAGCACCCCGTGGGCTAGCGGGAAGGAGACCCAGTACTTC
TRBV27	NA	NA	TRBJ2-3	CASSFGLASTDTQYF	TGTGCCAGCAGTTTCGGACTGGCTTCCACAGATACGCAGTATTTT
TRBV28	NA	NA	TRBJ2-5	CASSLGRGRGSSETQYF	TGTGCCAGCAGTTTAGGCCGGGGGAGGGGGAGCTCGGAGACCCAGTACTTC
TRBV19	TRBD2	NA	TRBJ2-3	CASTPLAGLSDTQYF	TGTGCCAGTACCCCGCTAGCGGGACTGTCAGATACGCAGTATTTT
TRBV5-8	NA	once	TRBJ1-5	CASSLPGQPQHF	TGTGCCAGCAGCTTGCCGGGTCAGCCCCAGCATTTT
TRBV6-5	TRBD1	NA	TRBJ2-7	CASESTGSYEQYF	TGTGCCAGTGAATCGACAGGGAGCTACGAGCAGTACTTC
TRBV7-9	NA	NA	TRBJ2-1	CASSPSGAYNEQFF	TGTGCCAGCAGCCCAAGCGGAGCCTACAATGAGCAGTTCTTC
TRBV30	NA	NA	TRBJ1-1	CAWSLAREAFF	TGTGCCTGGAGTCTGGCCCGTGAAGCTTTCTTT
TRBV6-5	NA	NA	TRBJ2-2	CASSYSLNTGELFF	TGTGCCAGCAGTTACAGCCTAAACACCGGGGAGCTGTTTTTT
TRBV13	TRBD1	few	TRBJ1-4	CASSLGRTGGPTNEKLFF	TGTGCCAGCAGCTTAGGGAGGACAGGTGGGCCGACTAATGAAAAACTGTTTTTT
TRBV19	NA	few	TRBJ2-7	CASSIVASDYYEQYF	TGTGCCAGTAGTATAGTGGCTAGCGACTACTACGAGCAGTACTTC
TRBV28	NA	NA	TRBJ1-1	CASSLVARQVGRAFF	TGTGCCAGCAGTTTAGTGGCCCGTCAGGTGGGTCGAGCTTTCTTT
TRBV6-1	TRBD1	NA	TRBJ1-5	CASSEYQGARQGQPQHF	TGTGCCAGCAGTGAATATCAGGGGGCCCGACAAGGGCAGCCCCAGCATTTT
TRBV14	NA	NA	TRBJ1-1	CASSQEQGLAEAFF	TGTGCCAGCAGCCAAGAACAGGGTTTGGCTGAAGCTTTCTTT
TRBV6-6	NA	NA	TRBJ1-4	CASSRREVGDEKLFF	TGTGCCAGCAGTCGACGGGAGGTCGGCGATGAAAAACTGTTTTTT
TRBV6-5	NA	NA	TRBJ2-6	CASCTEGAGANVLTF	TGTGCCAGCTGTACGGAGGGGGCCGGGGCCAACGTCCTGACTTTC
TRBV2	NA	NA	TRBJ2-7	CASTGQTTYEQYF	TGTGCCAGCACCGGACAGACAACCTACGAGCAGTACTTC
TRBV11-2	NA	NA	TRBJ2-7	CASSLTGDSYEQYF	TGTGCCAGCAGCTTAACGGGGGATTCCTACGAGCAGTACTTC
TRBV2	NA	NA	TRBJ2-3	CASNQGRGTDTQYF	TGTGCCAGCAATCAGGGAAGGGGCACAGATACGCAGTATTTT
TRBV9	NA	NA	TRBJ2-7	CASSGGVGQSYEQYF	TGTGCCAGCAGCGGGGGAGTGGGACAAAGCTACGAGCAGTACTTC
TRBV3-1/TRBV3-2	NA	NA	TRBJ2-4	CASRAGRFENIQYF	TGTGCCAGCAGGGCAGGGCGTTTCGAAAACATTCAGTACTTC
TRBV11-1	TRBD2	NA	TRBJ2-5	CASSEGLVGETQYF	TGTGCCAGCAGCGAGGGACTAGTTGGAGAGACCCAGTACTTC
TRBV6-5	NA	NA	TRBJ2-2	CASRLGLSSGELFF	TGTGCCAGCAGATTGGGACTCTCCTCCGGGGAGCTGTTTTTT
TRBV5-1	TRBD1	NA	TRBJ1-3	CASSLDRVGVSGNTIYF	TGCGCCAGCAGCCTAGACAGGGTCGGAGTCTCTGGAAACACCATATATTTT
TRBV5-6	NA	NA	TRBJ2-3	CATGLGSSTQYF	TGTGCCACCGGCTTGGGTTCGAGTACGCAGTATTTT
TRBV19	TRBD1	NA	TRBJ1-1	CASIRTGSMNTEAFF	TGTGCCAGTATCAGGACAGGGTCGATGAACACTGAAGCTTTCTTT
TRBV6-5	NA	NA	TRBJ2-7	CASSYRQGGSYEQYF	TGTGCCAGCAGTTATCGGCAGGGAGGTTCCTACGAGCAGTACTTC
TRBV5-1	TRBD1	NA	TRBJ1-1	CASSPITQGAGDTEAFF	TGCGCCAGCAGCCCCATAACCCAGGGGGCGGGGGACACTGAAGCTTTCTTT
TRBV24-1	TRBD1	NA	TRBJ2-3	CATSDFPQGATDTQYF	TGTGCCACCAGTGATTTTCCTCAGGGGGCAACAGATACGCAGTATTTT
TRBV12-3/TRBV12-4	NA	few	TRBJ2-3	CASSPYTDTQYF	TGTGCCAGCAGCCCGTACACAGATACGCAGTATTTT
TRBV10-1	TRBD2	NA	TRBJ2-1	CASSDPLTSGGRNEQFF	TGCGCCAGCAGTGACCCTTTGACTAGCGGGGGGAGGAATGAGCAGTTCTTC
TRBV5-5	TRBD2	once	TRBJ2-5	CASSLGLAGGSQETQYF	TGTGCCAGCAGCCTGGGACTAGCGGGAGGGTCTCAAGAGACCCAGTACTTC
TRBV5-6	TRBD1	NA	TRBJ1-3	CASTWTGSGNTIYF	TGTGCCAGCACCTGGACAGGCTCTGGAAACACCATATATTTT
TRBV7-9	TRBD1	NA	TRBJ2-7	CASSRTGYEQYF	TGTGCCAGCAGCCGGACAGGCTACGAGCAGTACTTC
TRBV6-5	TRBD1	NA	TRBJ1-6	CASTPRQGNSPLHF	TGTGCCAGCACTCCCAGACAGGGGAATTCACCCCTCCACTTT
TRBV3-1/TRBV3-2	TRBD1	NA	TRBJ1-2	CASSPRQGVPNYGYTF	TGTGCCAGCAGCCCCCGGCAGGGGGTTCCTAACTATGGCTACACCTTC
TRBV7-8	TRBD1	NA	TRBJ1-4	CASSPRQGFNEKLFF	TGTGCCAGCAGCCCCCGACAGGGGTTTAATGAAAAACTGTTTTTT
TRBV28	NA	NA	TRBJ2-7	CASSLSGAGAHLYEQYF	TGTGCCAGCAGTTTATCTGGGGCAGGGGCTCACCTCTACGAGCAGTACTTC
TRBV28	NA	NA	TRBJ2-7	CASTFSTGYEQYF	TGTGCCAGCACCTTTTCTACGGGGTACGAGCAGTACTTC
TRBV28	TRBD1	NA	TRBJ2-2	CASSTLPPGTGNTGELFF	TGTGCCAGCAGCACACTTCCCCCCGGGACAGGGAACACCGGGGAGCTGTTTTTT
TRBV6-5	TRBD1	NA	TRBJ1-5	CASSRQGWDQPQHF	TGTGCCAGCAGTAGACAGGGATGGGATCAGCCCCAGCATTTT